The source of this T cell receptor (beta chain) is a study of blood T cell repertoires in COVID-19. The germline CDR1 and CDR2 sequences are SGDLS and YYNGEE. The CDR3 has 15 amino acids. Trimming at V came to 0 bases and at J to 4 bases, leaving 6 bases not matched to a gene. Sequencing was performed with immunoSEQ multiplex PCR; in TCRdb, only in-frame clones are kept and a portion is missing. The sample contains 310,000 or so clones, around nine tenths of which appear only once. The sample was PBMCs or T cells enriched from blood (not recorded which). The chain joins TRBV9 to TRBJ2-5, with 7 nucleotides matching TRBD2. This sequence originates from a young woman who had recovered from COVID-19. The CDR3 nucleotides are TGTGCCAGCAGCGTAGGTGTGTGGGGGGGAGAGACCCAGTACTTC. This translates into CASSVGVWGGETQYF. Using reference TRBV9 and TRBJ2-5 for the parts outside the CDR3, the full variable domain is DSGVTQTPKHLITATGQRVTLRCSPRSGDLSVYWYQQSLDQGLQFLIQYYNGEERAKGNILERFSAQQFPDLHSELNLSSLELGDSALYFCASSVGVWGGETQYFGPGTRLLVL.